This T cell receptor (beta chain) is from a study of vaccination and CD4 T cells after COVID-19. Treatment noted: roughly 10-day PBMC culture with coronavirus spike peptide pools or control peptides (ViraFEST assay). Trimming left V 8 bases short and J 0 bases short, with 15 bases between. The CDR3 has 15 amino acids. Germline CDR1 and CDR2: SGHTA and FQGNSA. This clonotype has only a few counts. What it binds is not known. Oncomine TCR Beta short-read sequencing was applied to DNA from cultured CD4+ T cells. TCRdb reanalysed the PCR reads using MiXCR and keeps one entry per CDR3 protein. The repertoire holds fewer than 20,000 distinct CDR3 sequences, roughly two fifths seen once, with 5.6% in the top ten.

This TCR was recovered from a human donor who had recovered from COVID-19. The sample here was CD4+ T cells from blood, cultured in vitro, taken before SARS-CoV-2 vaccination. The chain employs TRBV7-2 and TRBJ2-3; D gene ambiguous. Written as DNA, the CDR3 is TGTGCCAGCTGCAAGGTGGGCCCCAGCACAGATACGCAGTATTTT. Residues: CASCKVGPSTDTQYF. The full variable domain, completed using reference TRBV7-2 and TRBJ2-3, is GAGVSQSPSNKVTEKGKDVELRCDPISGHTALYWYRQSLGQGLEFLIYFQGNSAPDKSGLPSDRFSAERTGGSVSTLTIQRTQQEDSAVYLCASCKVGPSTDTQYFGPGTRLTVL.